These 22 T cell receptor beta chains came from one sample sequenced in a study of blood T cell repertoires in COVID-19. Repertoires were generated with immunoSEQ multiplex PCR, while TCRdb's copy carries only in-frame clones and drops some. This sample carries about 110,000 clones, under 85% of them seen once, and the ten largest clones take 4% to 4.5%. Material: peripheral blood. These receptors were obtained from a woman aged 65 to 85 with acute or convalescent COVID-19.

V and J are TRBV19 and TRBJ2-5; the match to TRBD2 covers 8 bases. The CDR3 has 14 residues. The V gene's germline CDR1 is LNHDA and CDR2 SQIVND (reference sequence). V lost 6 bases, J lost 2 bases, and 5 bases stayed unmatched. CDR3 residues: CASRKTSEQETQYF. CDR3 DNA: TGTGCCAGTAGAAAGACTAGCGAACAAGAGACCCAGTACTTC.

This chain connects TRBV29-1 to TRBJ1-2; possibly TRBD1 for D (6 bases). Trimming left V 6 bases short and J 2 bases short, with 10 bases between. Germline values: CDR1 SQVTM, CDR2 ANQGSEA. The CDR3 spans 12 residues. The CDR3 loop is CSVAGQNYGYTF. The DNA of the CDR3 is TGCAGCGTGGCCGGACAGAACTATGGCTACACCTTC.

The genes are TRBV28 and TRBJ2-7; 7 bases align to TRBD1. CDR3 length: 13 residues. The germline V gene has CDR1 MDHEN and CDR2 SYDVKM. J gave up 4 bases and V 7 bases, and 7 bases lay outside the gene matches. Here the CDR3 reads CASNWDREYEQYF. Here the CDR3 DNA reads TGTGCCAGCAATTGGGACAGAGAATACGAGCAGTACTTC.

This clone came up many times. The chain joins TRBV4-2 to TRBJ1-1, with TRBD1 matching over 7 bases. Trimming took 3 bases from V and 3 from J; bases not matched to a gene: 7. Germline V gene data show CDR1 as LGHNA and CDR2 as YNFKEQ. The CDR3 consists of 15 residues. The CDR3 sequence is CASSQITGDYTEAFF. The CDR3 DNA sequence: TGTGCCAGCAGCCAGATTACAGGGGACTACACTGAAGCTTTCTTT.

This clone showed up just once. The chain recombines TRBV28 with TRBJ2-5; 7 nucleotides line up with TRBD2. Germline CDR1 and CDR2: MDHEN and SYDVKM. V lost 3 bases, J lost 5 bases, and 6 bases stayed unmatched. The CDR3 is 14 amino acids. CDR3 residues: CASSLQGGWETQYF. In nucleotides, the CDR3 is TGTGCCAGCAGTTTGCAGGGAGGGTGGGAGACCCAGTACTTC.

In this sample, this clone turned up once. J is TRBJ1-1 and V is TRBV15, with a possible D match to TRBD1 (6 bases). CDR3 length: 15 residues. The germline V and J ends were trimmed by 3 bases and 6 bases, with 17 bases remaining between them. CDR1 is LNHNV and CDR2 is YYDKDF in the germline V gene (reference sequence). The CDR3 spells CATSRGTRSHAEAFF. Here the CDR3 DNA reads TGTGCCACCAGCAGGGGGACAAGGTCGCACGCTGAAGCTTTCTTT.

This chain uses TRBV3-1 (or the pseudogene TRBV3-2) with TRBJ1-5; D ambiguous. Germline loops: CDR1 LGHDT, CDR2 YNNKEL (reference sequence). CDR3 length: 14 amino acids. V dropped 2 bases and J dropped 5 bases, with 10 bases sitting between them. The CDR3 region is CASSQSRVDQPQHF. In DNA form, the CDR3 reads TGTGCCAGCAGCCAAAGCCGGGTGGATCAGCCCCAGCATTTT.

The V gene is TRBV20-1, the J gene TRBJ1-6; D uncertain. CDR1 DFQATT and CDR2 SNEGSKA come from the germline V gene (reference sequence). V was clipped by 3 bases and J by 11 bases, with 5 bases between them. The CDR3 covers 10 residues. In nucleotides, the CDR3 is TGCAGTGCTAGCAGGACACCCCTCCACTTT. Its translation is CSASRTPLHF.

The chain links TRBV2 to TRBJ1-4; 8 nucleotides agree with TRBD1. The V gene end was trimmed by 6 bases and the J gene end by 5 bases; junction bases not matched to a gene: 5. The length of the CDR3 is 14 residues. From germline, CDR1 is SNHLY and CDR2 FYNNEI. The DNA of the CDR3 is TGTGCCAGCAGGACAGGGGATATGAATGAAAAACTGTTTTTT. Translating gives CASRTGDMNEKLFF.

J is TRBJ2-3 and V is TRBV7-9; 8 positions agree with TRBD2. V was pared by 5 bases and J by 5 bases, with 6 bases of the junction left unmatched. CDR3 size: 14 residues. Germline V CDR1 and CDR2: SEHNR, FQNEAQ (reference sequence). The CDR3 DNA sequence: TGTGCCAGCAGCCCGGGGGGACTAGAAGATACGCAGTATTTT. It yields the protein CASSPGGLEDTQYF.

This chain links TRBV2 with TRBJ2-1, with D uncertain. Trimming removed 6 bases from V and 0 bases from J, with 15 bases in between. This CDR3 has 16 residues. Germline values: CDR1 SNHLY, CDR2 FYNNEI. The DNA for the CDR3 is TGTGCCAGCAGCCCCGTTGCTACGAGCTCCTACAATGAGCAGTTCTTC. Translation gives CASSPVATSSYNEQFF.

This clone was detected only once. J is TRBJ2-3 and V is TRBV19, with D perhaps TRBD2 (6 bases). This CDR3 comprises 18 residues. From germline, CDR1 is LNHDA and CDR2 SQIVND (reference sequence). The V gene lost 3 bases and the J gene lost 0 bases, with 19 bases spanning the gap. The CDR3 here is CASSMKSLDGTSTDTQYF. Written as DNA, the CDR3 is TGTGCCAGTAGTATGAAGAGTCTCGACGGGACTAGCACAGATACGCAGTATTTT. Full variable domain (missing parts from reference TRBV19 and TRBJ2-3): DGGITQSPKYLFRKEGQNVTLSCEQNLNHDAMYWYRQDPGQGLRLIYYSQIVNDFQKGDIAEGYSVSREKKESFPLTVTSAQKNPTAFYLCASSMKSLDGTSTDTQYFGPGTRLTVL.

This clone was detected once. The V call is TRBV19, the J call TRBJ1-1; TRBD1 matches 7 bases. Germline trimming cut 9 bases from V and 1 base from J; bases unmatched to any gene: 8. This CDR3 has 14 residues. Germline V lookup: CDR1 LNHDA, CDR2 SQIVND (reference sequence). The CDR3 DNA sequence: TGTGCCAGCTCTGACGGGACAGCGAACACTGAAGCTTTCTTT. It codes for CASSDGTANTEAFF.

V gene TRBV19 combines with J gene TRBJ1-1; D is unresolved. CDR1 and CDR2 from the germline V gene are LNHDA and SQIVND (reference sequence). V lost 4 bases and J 1 base, leaving 10 bases between the germline ends. The CDR3 runs 14 residues. CDR3 sequence: CASSNGAGNTEAFF. Here the CDR3 DNA reads TGTGCCAGTAGTAACGGCGCGGGGAACACTGAAGCTTTCTTT.

This clone was found once. Here the CDR3 reads CASSEAVSGPQHF. DNA for the CDR3: TGCGCCAGCAGTGAAGCAGTCTCAGGGCCCCAGCATTTT. The chain employs TRBV10-1 and TRBJ1-5; D not certain. Trimming took off 3 bases at V and 9 bases at J, with 12 bases between the two ends. This CDR3 is 13 amino acids long. Germline assignment: CDR1 WNHNN and CDR2 SYGVQD (reference sequence).

This clone appeared once. V is TRBV7-2 and J is TRBJ2-2; possibly TRBD2 for D (7 bases). From germline, CDR1 is SGHTA and CDR2 FQGNSA. V dropped 3 bases and J dropped 5 bases, with 16 bases sitting between them. CDR3 size: 16 residues. CDR3 loop: CASSLEGGLTTGELFF. DNA of the CDR3: TGTGCCAGCAGCTTGGAGGGGGGGTTGACGACCGGGGAGCTGTTTTTT.

This clone was found a few times. The chain combines TRBV5-1 with TRBJ1-2, with unresolved D. CDR1 and CDR2 (germline): SGHRS, YFSETQ. CDR3 length: 15 amino acids. The germline V and J ends were trimmed by 0 bases and 1 base, with 10 bases remaining between them. CDR3 loop: CASSLGLPINYGYTF. In DNA, the CDR3 is TGCGCCAGCAGCTTGGGGCTCCCGATTAACTATGGCTACACCTTC.

V gene TRBV29-1 combines with J gene TRBJ2-1; 7 bases are shared with TRBD1. The V gene end was trimmed by 7 bases and the J gene end by 6 bases; junction bases not matched to a gene: 9. Germline V CDR1 and CDR2: SQVTM, ANQGSEA. This CDR3 contains 13 residues. This CDR3 reads CSAARTGGNEQFF. CDR3 DNA: TGCAGCGCAGCCCGGACAGGAGGCAATGAGCAGTTCTTC.

The rearrangement links TRBV9 to TRBJ1-6; 8 bases map to TRBD1. The CDR3 extends over 16 amino acids. Trimming removed 6 bases from V and 7 bases from J; junction bases left unmatched: 12. Germline CDR1 and CDR2: SGDLS and YYNGEE. CDR3 bases: TGTGCCAGCACAGGGGGCTCCGGACGTTCCAATTCACCCCTCCACTTT. Translation: CASTGGSGRSNSPLHF.

The chain carries TRBV3-1 (or the pseudogene TRBV3-2) and TRBJ2-3, with D uncertain. This CDR3 is built from 17 residues. Germline assignment: CDR1 LGHDT and CDR2 YNNKEL (reference sequence). Deletions cut 0 bases from V and 2 bases from J, with 15 bases between. The CDR3 DNA sequence: TGTGCCAGCAGCCAAGATTACTTCTCGAGCGACACAGATACGCAGTATTTT. Translation: CASSQDYFSSDTDTQYF.

The rearrangement uses TRBV19 and TRBJ1-5; 9 nucleotides agree with TRBD1. V dropped 3 bases and J dropped 1; count of bases not matched to a gene: 7. The CDR3 totals 17 residues. The germline V gene has CDR1 LNHDA and CDR2 SQIVND (reference sequence). The CDR3 region is CASSMRTGALSNQPQHF. CDR3 DNA: TGTGCCAGTAGTATGCGGACAGGGGCGTTGAGCAATCAGCCCCAGCATTTT.

J is TRBJ2-4 and V is TRBV6-1; possible D gene TRBD2, 5 bases. V was pared by 2 bases and J by 8 bases, with 16 bases between. Germline values: CDR1 MNHNS, CDR2 SASEGT. This CDR3 is built from 15 residues. CDR3 nucleotides: TGTGCCAGCAGTGAAATTCGGCAGGACTCTCACATTCAGTACTTC. Translated, it gives CASSEIRQDSHIQYF.